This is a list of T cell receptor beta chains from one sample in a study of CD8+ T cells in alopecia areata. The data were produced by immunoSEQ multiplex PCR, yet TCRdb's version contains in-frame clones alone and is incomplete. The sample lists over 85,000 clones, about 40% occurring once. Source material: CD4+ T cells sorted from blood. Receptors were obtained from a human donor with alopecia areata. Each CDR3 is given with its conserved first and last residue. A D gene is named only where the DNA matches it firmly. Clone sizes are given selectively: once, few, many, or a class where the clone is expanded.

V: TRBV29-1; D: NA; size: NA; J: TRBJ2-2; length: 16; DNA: TGCAGCGTTGAAGCTTATTTCGGACTCAACACCGGGGAGCTGTTTTTT; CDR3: CSVEAYFGLNTGELFF
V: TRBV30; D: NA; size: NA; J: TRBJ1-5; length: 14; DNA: TGTGCCTGGAGTCCCCCACAGGGTGATAAGCCCCAGCATTTT; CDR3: CAWSPPQGDKPQHF
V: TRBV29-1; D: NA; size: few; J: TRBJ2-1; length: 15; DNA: TGCAGCGTTGTCCGGCCAGGGGCGAATTACAATGAGCAGTTCTTC; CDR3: CSVVRPGANYNEQFF
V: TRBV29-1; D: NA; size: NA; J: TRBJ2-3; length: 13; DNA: TGCAGCGTTCCCGGACAAATCACAGATACGCAGTATTTT; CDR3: CSVPGQITDTQYF
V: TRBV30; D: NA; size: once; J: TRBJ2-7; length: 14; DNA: TGTGCCTGGAGTGTAGCCGCCACCTCCTACGAGCAGTACTTC; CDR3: CAWSVAATSYEQYF
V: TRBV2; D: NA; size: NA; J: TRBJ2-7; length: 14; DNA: TGTGCCAGCAGTCAGGGGAAAGGGGACTACGAGCAGTACTTC; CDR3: CASSQGKGDYEQYF
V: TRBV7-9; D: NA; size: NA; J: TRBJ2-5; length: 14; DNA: TGTGCCAGCAGCTTGCTTGGGGAGCGGGAGACCCAGTACTTC; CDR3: CASSLLGERETQYF
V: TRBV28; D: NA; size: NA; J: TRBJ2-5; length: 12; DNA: TGTGCCAGCAGTCCGTCTCCCGAGACCCAGTACTTC; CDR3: CASSPSPETQYF
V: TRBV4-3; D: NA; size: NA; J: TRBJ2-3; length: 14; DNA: TGCGCCAGCAGCCAAGTTCCGGGTTTAGATACGCAGTATTTT; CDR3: CASSQVPGLDTQYF
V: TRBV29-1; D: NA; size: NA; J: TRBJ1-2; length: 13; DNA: TGCAGCGTTTTAATCAGGGGCTGGTATGGCTACACCTTC; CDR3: CSVLIRGWYGYTF
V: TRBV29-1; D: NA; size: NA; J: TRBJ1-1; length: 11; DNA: TGCAGCGTTGGGGTCAGGGCCGAAGCTTTCTTT; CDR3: CSVGVRAEAFF
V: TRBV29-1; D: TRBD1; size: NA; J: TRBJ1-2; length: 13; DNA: TGCAGCGTTGAAAGAGACAGGGGGCATGGCTACACCTTC; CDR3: CSVERDRGHGYTF
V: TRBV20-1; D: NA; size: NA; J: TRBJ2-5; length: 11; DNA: TGCAGTACCGAAGCAAGGGAGACCCAGTACTTC; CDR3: CSTEARETQYF
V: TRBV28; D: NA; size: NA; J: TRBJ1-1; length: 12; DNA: TGTGCCAGCAGCCTTGGGTGGACTGAAGCTTTCTTT; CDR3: CASSLGWTEAFF
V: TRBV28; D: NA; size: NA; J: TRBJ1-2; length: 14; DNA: TGTGCCAGCAGCTCGGGACGGCCGCGCTATGGCTACACCTTC; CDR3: CASSSGRPRYGYTF
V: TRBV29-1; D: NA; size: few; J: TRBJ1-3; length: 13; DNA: TGCAGCGTTGCAGACAGCTCTGGAAACACCATATATTTT; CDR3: CSVADSSGNTIYF
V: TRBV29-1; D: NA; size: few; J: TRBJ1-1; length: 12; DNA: TGCAGCGTTGTGAGCCAGGCCATCGAAGCTTTCTTT; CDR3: CSVVSQAIEAFF
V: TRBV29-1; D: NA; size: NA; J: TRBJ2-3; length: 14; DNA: TGCAGCGTTGAAGGACAGGAACCTTTATATACGCAGTATTTT; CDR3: CSVEGQEPLYTQYF
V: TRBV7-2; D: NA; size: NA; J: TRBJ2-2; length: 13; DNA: TGTGCCAGCAGCCCCCTTATACCCGGGGAGCTGTTTTTT; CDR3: CASSPLIPGELFF
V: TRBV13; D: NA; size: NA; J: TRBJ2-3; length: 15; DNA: TGTGCCAGCAGCGCCCGGGACTCGCTCACAGATACGCAGTATTTT; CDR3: CASSARDSLTDTQYF
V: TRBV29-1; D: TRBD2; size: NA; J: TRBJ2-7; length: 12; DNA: TGCAGCGGAGCGGGAGGGGGGGGCGAGCAGTACTTC; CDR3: CSGAGGGGEQYF
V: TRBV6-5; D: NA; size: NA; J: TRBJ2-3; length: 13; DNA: TGTGCCACCGGCACCGGGGGATCAGATACGCAGTATTTT; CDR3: CATGTGGSDTQYF
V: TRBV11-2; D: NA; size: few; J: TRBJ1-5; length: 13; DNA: TGTGCCAGCAGCTTTGGGACCAATCAGCCCCAGCATTTT; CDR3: CASSFGTNQPQHF
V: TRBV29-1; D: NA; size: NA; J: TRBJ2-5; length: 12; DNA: TGCAGCGTTGACAGAAACCAAGAGACCCAGTACTTC; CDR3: CSVDRNQETQYF
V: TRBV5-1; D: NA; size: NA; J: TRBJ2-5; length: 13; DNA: TGCGCCAGCAGCAATAGACAACAAGAGACCCAGTACTTC; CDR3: CASSNRQQETQYF
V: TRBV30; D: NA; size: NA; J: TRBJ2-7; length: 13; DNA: TGTGCCTGGAGCAAACCTAATCCCTACGAGCAGTACTTC; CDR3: CAWSKPNPYEQYF
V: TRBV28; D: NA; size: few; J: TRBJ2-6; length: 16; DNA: TGTGCCAGCACCGCGGCCGGGGGATCCGGGGCCAACGTCCTGACTTTC; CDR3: CASTAAGGSGANVLTF
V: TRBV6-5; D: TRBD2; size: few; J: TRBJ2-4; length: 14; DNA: TGTGCCAGCAGTCTCAGCGGGAGCAAGAACATTCAGTACTTC; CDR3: CASSLSGSKNIQYF
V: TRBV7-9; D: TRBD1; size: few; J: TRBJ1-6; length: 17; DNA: TGTGCCAGCAGCTTCTACCGGACCGACAGGGTCGGTTCACCCCTCCACTTT; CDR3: CASSFYRTDRVGSPLHF
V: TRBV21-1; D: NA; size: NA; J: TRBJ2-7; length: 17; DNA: TGTGCCAGCAGCAAAGCTCCTCAGACAGGGAGCGTTCTCGAGCAGTACTTC; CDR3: CASSKAPQTGSVLEQYF
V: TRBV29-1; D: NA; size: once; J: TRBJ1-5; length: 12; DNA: TGCAGCGTCTCTAGCTATAACCAGCCCCAGCATTTT; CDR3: CSVSSYNQPQHF
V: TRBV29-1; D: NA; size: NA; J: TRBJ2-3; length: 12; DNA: TGCAGCGCCATGGCGGGGGCCGATACGCAGTATTTT; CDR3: CSAMAGADTQYF
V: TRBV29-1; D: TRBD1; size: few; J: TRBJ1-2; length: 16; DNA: TGCAGCGTTGGGGGGACAGGGGGCATCCTTAACTATGGCTACACCTTC; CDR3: CSVGGTGGILNYGYTF
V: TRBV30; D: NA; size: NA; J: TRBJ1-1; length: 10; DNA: TGTGCCTGGAGTGGATATGAAGCTTTCTTT; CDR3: CAWSGYEAFF
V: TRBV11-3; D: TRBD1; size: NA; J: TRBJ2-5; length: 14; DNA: TGTGCCAGCAGCTACCGGACAGGGTCGGAGACCCAGTACTTC; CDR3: CASSYRTGSETQYF